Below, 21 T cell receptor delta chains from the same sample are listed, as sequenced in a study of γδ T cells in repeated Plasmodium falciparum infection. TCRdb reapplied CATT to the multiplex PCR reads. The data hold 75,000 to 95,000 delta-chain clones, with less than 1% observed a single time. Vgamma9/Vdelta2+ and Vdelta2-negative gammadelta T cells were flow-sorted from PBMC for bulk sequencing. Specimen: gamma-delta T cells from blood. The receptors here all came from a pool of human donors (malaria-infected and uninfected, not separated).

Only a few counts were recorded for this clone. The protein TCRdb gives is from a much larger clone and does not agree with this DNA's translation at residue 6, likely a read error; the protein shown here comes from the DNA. CDR3 region: CALGDQRRPNWGMMIDLGLYTDKLIF. In DNA form, the CDR3 reads TGTGCTCTTGGGGATCAACGGAGGCCTAACTGGGGGATGATGATTGACCTGGGTCTATACACCGATAAACTCATCTTT. The gene calls are TRDV1 and TRDJ1; 10 nucleotides align to TRDD3. The CDR3 contains 26 residues. The V gene end was trimmed by 3 bases and the J gene end by 0 bases; junction bases not matched to a gene: 34. CDR1 is TSWWSYY and CDR2 is QGS in the germline V gene.

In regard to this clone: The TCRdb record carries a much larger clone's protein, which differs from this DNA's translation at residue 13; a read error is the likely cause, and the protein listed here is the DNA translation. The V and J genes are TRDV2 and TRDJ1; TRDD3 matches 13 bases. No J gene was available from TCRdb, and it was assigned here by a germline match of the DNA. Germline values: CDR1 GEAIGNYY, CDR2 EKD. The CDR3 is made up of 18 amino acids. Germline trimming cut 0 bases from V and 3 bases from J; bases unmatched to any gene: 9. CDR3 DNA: TGTGCCTGTGACACCATTATACTGGGGGATACGCGCGCCGATAAACTCATCTTT. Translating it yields CACDTIILGDTRADKLIF.

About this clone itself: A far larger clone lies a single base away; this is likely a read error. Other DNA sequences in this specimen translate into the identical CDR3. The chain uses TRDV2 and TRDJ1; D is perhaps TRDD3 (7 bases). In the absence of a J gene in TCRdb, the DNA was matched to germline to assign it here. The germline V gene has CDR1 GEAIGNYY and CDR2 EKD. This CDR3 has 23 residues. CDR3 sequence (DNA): TGTGCCTGTGACACCGTAAGGCCTTCCGACGACGGTACTGGGGACCAAAACACCGACAAACTCATCTTT. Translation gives CACDTVRPSDDGTGDQNTDKLIF.

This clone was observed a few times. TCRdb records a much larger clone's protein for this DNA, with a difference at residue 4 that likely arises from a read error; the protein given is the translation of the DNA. DNA of the CDR3: TGTGCCTGTGGCACGGTAGGAGGTGTGCAAGGATATCCGGATAAACTCATCTTT. It specifies CACGTVGGVQGYPDKLIF. The V gene is TRDV2, the J gene TRDJ1, with D maybe TRDD3 (5 bases). TCRdb leaves out the J gene; it was filled in here by matching the DNA to germline. There are 18 residues in the CDR3. Per germline, CDR1 GEAIGNYY and CDR2 EKD. V was trimmed by 5 bases and J by 5 bases, leaving 29 bases between them.

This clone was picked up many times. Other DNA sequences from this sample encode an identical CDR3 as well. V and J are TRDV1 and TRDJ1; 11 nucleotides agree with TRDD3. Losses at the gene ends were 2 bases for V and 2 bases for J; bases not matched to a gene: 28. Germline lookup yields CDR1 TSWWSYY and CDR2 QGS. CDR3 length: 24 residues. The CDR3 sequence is CALGEIPTLGGYGLRRRKTDKLIF. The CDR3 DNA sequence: TGTGCTCTTGGGGAAATTCCTACGCTTGGGGGATACGGTCTCCGTCGTAGGAAGACCGATAAACTCATCTTT.

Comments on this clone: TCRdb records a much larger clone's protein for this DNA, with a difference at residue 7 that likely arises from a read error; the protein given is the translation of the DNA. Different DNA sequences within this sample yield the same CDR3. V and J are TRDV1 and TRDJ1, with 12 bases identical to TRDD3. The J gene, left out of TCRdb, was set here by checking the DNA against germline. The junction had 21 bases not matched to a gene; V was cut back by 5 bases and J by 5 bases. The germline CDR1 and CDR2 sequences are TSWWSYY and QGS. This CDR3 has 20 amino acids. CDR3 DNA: TGTGCTCTTGGGATATCCTTATTCCTGGGGGATACGGTGGGGCTTGATAAACTCATCTTT. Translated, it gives CALGISLFLGDTVGLDKLIF.

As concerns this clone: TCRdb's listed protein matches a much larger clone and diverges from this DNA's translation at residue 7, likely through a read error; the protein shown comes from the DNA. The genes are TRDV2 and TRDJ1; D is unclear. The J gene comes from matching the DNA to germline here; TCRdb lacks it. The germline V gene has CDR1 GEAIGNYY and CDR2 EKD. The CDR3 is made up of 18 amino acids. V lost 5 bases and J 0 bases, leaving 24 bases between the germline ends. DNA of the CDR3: TGTGCCTGTGTCCAATTCCCGAGGTATCACCCTTACACCGATAAACTCATCTTT. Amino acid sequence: CACVQFPRYHPYTDKLIF.

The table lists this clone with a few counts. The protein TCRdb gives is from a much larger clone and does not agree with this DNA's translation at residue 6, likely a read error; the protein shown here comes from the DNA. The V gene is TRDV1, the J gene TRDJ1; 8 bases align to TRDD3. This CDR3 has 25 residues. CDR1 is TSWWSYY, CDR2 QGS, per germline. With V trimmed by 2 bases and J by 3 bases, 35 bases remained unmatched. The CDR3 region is CALGEFPAVALTRILGGSRADKLIF. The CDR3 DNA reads TGTGCTCTTGGGGAATTTCCCGCGGTGGCCCTTACGAGGATACTGGGGGGTTCCCGGGCCGATAAACTCATCTTT.

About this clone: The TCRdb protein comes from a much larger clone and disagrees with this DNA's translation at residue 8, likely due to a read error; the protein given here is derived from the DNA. The CDR3 here is CALWCPYPLGDGTDKLIF. Written as DNA, the CDR3 is TGTGCTCTTTGGTGTCCCTATCCACTGGGGGATGGCACCGATAAACTCATCTTT. The chain has TRDV1 and TRDJ1; TRDD3 agrees at 10 bases. Because TCRdb records no J gene, it was assigned here through a match of the DNA to germline. V lost 8 bases to trimming and J lost 1 base; unmatched junction nucleotides: 16. The length of the CDR3 is 18 residues. The germline gives CDR1 TSWWSYY, CDR2 QGS.

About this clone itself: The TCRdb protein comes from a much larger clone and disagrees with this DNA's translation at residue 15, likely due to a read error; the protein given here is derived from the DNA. The CDR3, as DNA: TGTGCTCTTGGGGAACACCCTTCGAAGCGTCCTTCAGATCACGCCGATAAACTCATCTTT. This sequence encodes CALGEHPSKRPSDHADKLIF. This chain joins TRDV1 and TRDJ1; perhaps TRDD2 as D (5 bases). TCRdb does not report a J gene; here it was assigned by matching the DNA to germline references. The CDR3 is made up of 20 amino acids. V was cut by 1 base and J by 3 bases, with 27 bases left in between. Germline lookup yields CDR1 TSWWSYY and CDR2 QGS.

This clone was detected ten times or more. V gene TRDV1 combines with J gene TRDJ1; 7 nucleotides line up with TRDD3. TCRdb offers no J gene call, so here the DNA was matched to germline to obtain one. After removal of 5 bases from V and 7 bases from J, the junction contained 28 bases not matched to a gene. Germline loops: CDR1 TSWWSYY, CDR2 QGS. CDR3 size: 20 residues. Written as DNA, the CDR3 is TGTGCTCTTGGGCCTCCCCCAGGGCCTTCGGGACTTGGGGGGGATTCTAAACTCATCTTT. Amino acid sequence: CALGPPPGPSGLGGDSKLIF.

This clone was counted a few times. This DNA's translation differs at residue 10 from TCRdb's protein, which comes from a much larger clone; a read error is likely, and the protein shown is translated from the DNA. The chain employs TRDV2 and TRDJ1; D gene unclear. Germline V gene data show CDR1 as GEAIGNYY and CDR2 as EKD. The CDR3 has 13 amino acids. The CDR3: CACDSVGVDILIF. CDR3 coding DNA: TGTGCCTGTGACAGTGTAGGAGTCGATATACTCATCTTT.

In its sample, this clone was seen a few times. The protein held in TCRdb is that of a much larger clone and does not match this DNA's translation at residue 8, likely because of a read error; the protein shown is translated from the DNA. The CDR3: CALGEPPPYPGEGDPRSAQLFF. CDR3 bases: TGTGCTCTTGGGGAACCTCCTCCCTACCCCGGGGAGGGGGATCCTAGGTCAGCACAACTCTTCTTT. The chain is built from TRDV1 and TRDJ2; 7 bases are shared with TRDD3. CDR3 length: 22 amino acids. Germline lookup yields CDR1 TSWWSYY and CDR2 QGS. J was trimmed by 6 bases and V by 1 base; bases with no gene match: 26.

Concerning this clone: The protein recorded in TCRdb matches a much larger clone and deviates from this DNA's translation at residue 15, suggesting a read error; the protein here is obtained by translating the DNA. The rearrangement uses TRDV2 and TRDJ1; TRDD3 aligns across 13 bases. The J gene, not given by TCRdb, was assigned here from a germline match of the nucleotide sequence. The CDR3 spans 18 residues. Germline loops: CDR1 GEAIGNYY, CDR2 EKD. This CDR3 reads CACDTLLGDTRRGDELIF. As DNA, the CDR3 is TGTGCCTGTGACACTTTACTGGGGGATACGCGACGTGGCGATGAACTCATCTTT.

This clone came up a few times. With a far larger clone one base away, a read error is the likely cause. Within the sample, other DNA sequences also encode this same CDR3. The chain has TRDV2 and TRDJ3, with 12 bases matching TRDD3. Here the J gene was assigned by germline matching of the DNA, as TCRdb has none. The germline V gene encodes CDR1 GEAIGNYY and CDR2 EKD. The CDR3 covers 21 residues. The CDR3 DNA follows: TGTGCCTGTGACACCGGGGGACTACTGGGGGATACTGGCTGGGACACTCGACAGATGTTTTTC. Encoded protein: CACDTGGLLGDTGWDTRQMFF.

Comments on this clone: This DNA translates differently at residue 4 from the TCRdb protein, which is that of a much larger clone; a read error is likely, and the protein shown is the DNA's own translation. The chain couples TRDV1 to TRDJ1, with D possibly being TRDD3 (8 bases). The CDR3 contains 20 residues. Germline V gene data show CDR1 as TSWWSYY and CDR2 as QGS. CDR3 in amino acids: CALRELPSTFLGDRDGKLIF. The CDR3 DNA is TGTGCTCTTAGGGAACTTCCTTCTACCTTCCTGGGGGACCGGGACGGTAAACTCATCTTT.

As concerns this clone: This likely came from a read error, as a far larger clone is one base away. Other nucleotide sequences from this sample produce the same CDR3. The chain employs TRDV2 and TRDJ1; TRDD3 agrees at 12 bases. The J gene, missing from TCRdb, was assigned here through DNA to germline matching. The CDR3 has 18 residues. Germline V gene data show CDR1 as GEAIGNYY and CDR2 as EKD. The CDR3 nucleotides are TGCGCCTGTGACTCCCGGTACTGGGGGATACCAGGCACCGATAAACTCATCTTT. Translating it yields CACDSRYWGIPGTDKLIF.

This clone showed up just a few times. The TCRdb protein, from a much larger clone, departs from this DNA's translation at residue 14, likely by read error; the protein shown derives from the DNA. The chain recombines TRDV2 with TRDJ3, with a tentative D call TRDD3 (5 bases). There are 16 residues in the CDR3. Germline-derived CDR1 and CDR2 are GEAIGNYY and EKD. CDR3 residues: CACDTLGSWDTRQVFF. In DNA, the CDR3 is TGTGCCTGTGACACGCTCGGCTCCTGGGACACCCGACAGGTGTTTTTC.

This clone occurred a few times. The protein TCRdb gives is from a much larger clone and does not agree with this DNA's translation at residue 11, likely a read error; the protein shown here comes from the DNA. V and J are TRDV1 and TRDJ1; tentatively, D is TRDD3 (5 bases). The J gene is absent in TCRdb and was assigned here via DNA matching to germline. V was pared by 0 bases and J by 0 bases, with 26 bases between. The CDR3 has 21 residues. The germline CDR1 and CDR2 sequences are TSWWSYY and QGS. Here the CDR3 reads CALGELAVAGFSRWYTDKLIF. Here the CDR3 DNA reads TGTGCTCTTGGGGAACTAGCGGTGGCGGGATTCTCAAGGTGGTACACCGATAAACTCATCTTT.

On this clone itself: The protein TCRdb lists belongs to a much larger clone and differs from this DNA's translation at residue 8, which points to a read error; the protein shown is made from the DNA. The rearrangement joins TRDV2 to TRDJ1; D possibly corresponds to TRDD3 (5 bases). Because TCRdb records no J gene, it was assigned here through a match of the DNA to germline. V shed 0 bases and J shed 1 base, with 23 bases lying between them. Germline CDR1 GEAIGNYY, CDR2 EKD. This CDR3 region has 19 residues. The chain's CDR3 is CACDTVRRISPDSTDKLIF. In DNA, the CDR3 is TGTGCCTGTGACACCGTCAGGAGGATTAGTCCGGATAGCACCGATAAACTCATCTTT.

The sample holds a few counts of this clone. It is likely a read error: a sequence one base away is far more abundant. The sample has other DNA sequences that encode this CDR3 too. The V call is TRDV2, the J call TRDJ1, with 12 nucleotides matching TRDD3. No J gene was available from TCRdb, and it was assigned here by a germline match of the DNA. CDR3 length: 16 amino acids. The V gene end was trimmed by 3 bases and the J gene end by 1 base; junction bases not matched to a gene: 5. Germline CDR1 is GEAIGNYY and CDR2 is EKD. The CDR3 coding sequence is TGTGCCTGTGACCGACTGGGGGATACTCGCACCGATAAACTCATCTTT. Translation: CACDRLGDTRTDKLIF.